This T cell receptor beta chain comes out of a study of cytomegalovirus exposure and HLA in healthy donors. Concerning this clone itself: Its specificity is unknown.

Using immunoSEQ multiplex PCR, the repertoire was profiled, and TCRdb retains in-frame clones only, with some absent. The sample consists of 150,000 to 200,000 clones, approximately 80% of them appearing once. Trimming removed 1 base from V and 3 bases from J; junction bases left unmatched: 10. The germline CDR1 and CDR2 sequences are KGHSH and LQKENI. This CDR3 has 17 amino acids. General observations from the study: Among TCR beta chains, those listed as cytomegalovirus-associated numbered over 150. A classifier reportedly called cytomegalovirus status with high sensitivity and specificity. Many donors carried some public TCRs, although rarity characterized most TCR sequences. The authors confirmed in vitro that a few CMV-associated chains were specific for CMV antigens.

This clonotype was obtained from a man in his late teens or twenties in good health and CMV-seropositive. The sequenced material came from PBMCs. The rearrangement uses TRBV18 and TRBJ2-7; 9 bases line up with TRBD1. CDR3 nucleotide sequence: TGTGCCAGCTCACCACGGGTGAATGGACAGGGGTACTACGAGCAGTACTTC. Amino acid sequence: CASSPRVNGQGYYEQYF.